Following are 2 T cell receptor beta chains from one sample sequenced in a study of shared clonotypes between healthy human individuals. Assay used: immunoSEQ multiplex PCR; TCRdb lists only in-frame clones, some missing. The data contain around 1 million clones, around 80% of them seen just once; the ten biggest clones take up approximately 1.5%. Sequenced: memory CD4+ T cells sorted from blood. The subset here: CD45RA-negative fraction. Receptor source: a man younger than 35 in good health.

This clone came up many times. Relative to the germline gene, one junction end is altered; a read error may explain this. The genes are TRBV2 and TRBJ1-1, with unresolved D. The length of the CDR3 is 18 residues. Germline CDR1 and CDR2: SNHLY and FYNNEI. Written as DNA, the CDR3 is TGTGCCAGCATTGAAATCGGGTGGCAGACCCCCGGGAGCACTGAAGCTTTCTTT. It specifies CASIEIGWQTPGSTEAFF.

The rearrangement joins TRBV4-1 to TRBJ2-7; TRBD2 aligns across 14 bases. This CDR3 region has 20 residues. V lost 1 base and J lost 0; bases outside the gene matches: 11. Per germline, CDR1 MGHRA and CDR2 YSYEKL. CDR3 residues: CASSQALGLAGGLSSYEQYF. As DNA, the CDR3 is TGCGCCAGCAGCCAAGCTCTTGGACTAGCGGGAGGTCTAAGCTCCTACGAGCAGTACTTC.